The rows below give T cell receptor beta chains drawn from one sample of a study of blood T cell repertoires in COVID-19. The table came from immunoSEQ multiplex PCR; TCRdb's copy has only in-frame clones and leaves some out. The table includes roughly 130,000 clones, 70% to 90% detected once. Input material: peripheral blood. The receptors here all came from a man in his forties with acute or convalescent COVID-19. The CDR3 runs from the conserved cysteine through the conserved F or W. A D gene is named only where the DNA matches it firmly. The size entry is marked missing in some rows and otherwise reads once, few, many or a size class.

v_call	d_call	clone_size	j_call	cdr3_nt	cdr3_aa
TRBV5-5	-	-	TRBJ1-1	TGTGCCAGCAGCTTGGTCCCGAAGAGGGCCAACACTGAAGCTTTCTTT	CASSLVPKRANTEAFF
TRBV12-3/TRBV12-4	-	-	TRBJ1-1	TGTGCCAGCACCCCTCGGAGAAACACTGAAGCTTTCTTT	CASTPRRNTEAFF
TRBV2	TRBD1	-	TRBJ1-2	TGTGCCAGCAGTCCGGTCCCGGGACAGGGATCCTATGGCTACACCTTC	CASSPVPGQGSYGYTF
TRBV10-3	-	-	TRBJ1-2	TGTGCCATCAGACCGGGACAACTTGCCGGCTACACCTTC	CAIRPGQLAGYTF
TRBV3-1/TRBV3-2	TRBD1	-	TRBJ1-2	TGTGCCAGCAGCCCTATGGGACAGGGGAGCTATGGCTACACCTTC	CASSPMGQGSYGYTF
TRBV5-1	TRBD2	few	TRBJ2-4	TGCGCCAGCAGCTTGGTGACCGGGGAGGGCAAAAACATTCAGTACTTC	CASSLVTGEGKNIQYF
TRBV30	-	-	TRBJ1-1	TGTGCCTGGAGTGTAGGGGGGGCGCCCACTGAAGCTTTCTTT	CAWSVGGAPTEAFF
TRBV4-2	TRBD1	-	TRBJ1-1	TGTGCCAGCAGCCAAGAAAGGGGGCGGAACACTGAAGCTTTCTTT	CASSQERGRNTEAFF
TRBV6-1	-	-	TRBJ1-3	TGTGCCAGCAGTGAAGTTAGTGGAAACACCATATATTTT	CASSEVSGNTIYF
TRBV7-9	-	-	TRBJ1-4	TGTGCCAGCAGCTCCCGGGACTCCGGGACTAATGAAAAACTGTTTTTT	CASSSRDSGTNEKLFF
TRBV6-5	TRBD1	-	TRBJ2-7	TGTGCCAGCCAGGACAGGGTTCCTTCCTACGAGCAGTACTTC	CASQDRVPSYEQYF
TRBV11-3	TRBD1	-	TRBJ1-1	TGTGCCAGCAGCGCTACAGGGACAGGAAACACTGAAGCTTTCTTT	CASSATGTGNTEAFF
TRBV5-1	TRBD1	few	TRBJ2-3	TGCGCCAGCAGCGTATCCGGGACAGGGGGCGAGTGGGATACGCAGTATTTT	CASSVSGTGGEWDTQYF
TRBV2	TRBD2	-	TRBJ2-7	TGTGCCAGCAGTGGCGGGCACAGCGGGAGATACGAGCAGTACTTC	CASSGGHSGRYEQYF
TRBV6-1	-	-	TRBJ2-1	TGTGCCAGCAGTGATGGCGGGACGGGCCTCAATGAGCAGTTCTTC	CASSDGGTGLNEQFF
TRBV19	TRBD1	-	TRBJ1-2	TGTGCCAGTACTGACAGGGGGCATTCAGTCGGCTACACCTTC	CASTDRGHSVGYTF
TRBV10-2	-	-	TRBJ2-7	TGCGCCAGCAGTGAGTCTCAGGGGCTTTCAGGCGAGCAGTACTTC	CASSESQGLSGEQYF
TRBV11-2	-	-	TRBJ1-5	TGTGCCAGCAGCCCGATGGAGGGCCAGCCCCAGCATTTT	CASSPMEGQPQHF
TRBV5-7	-	once	TRBJ1-1	TGTGCCAGGGGCAGGAAAACTGAAGCTTTCTTT	CARGRKTEAFF
TRBV25-1	-	-	TRBJ1-3	TGTGCCAGCAGTGCCGCCGGGGGGGGAACCATATATTTT	CASSAAGGGTIYF
TRBV4-1	TRBD2	once	TRBJ2-4	TGCGCCAGCAGCCAAGAGGCGGATAGCGGGGGCCCACCAGCCAAAAACATTCAGTACTTC	CASSQEADSGGPPAKNIQYF
TRBV25-1	-	-	TRBJ2-2	TGTGCCAGCAGTGAATCTAGGGGACTTTTAGCCACCGGGGAGCTGTTTTTT	CASSESRGLLATGELFF
TRBV6-2/TRBV6-3	-	-	TRBJ2-2	TGTGCCAGCAGTTACTCCGGGAGCCCCAACACCGGGGAGCTGTTTTTT	CASSYSGSPNTGELFF
TRBV19	TRBD1	-	TRBJ2-1	TGTGCCAGTACCCTAGGACAGGGGGCAGGGAATGAGCAGTTCTTC	CASTLGQGAGNEQFF
TRBV4-3	-	-	TRBJ2-7	TGCGCCAGCAGCCAAGACAGGGGTCCCTACGAGCAGTACTTC	CASSQDRGPYEQYF
TRBV5-5	-	-	TRBJ1-5	TGTGCCAGCAGCCCCCGGGTTATTAGCAATCAGCCCCAGCATTTT	CASSPRVISNQPQHF
TRBV9	-	-	TRBJ2-2	TGTGCCAGCAGCATATCCCCGGGAGAGTACGCGAACACCGGGGAGCTGTTTTTT	CASSISPGEYANTGELFF
TRBV3-1/TRBV3-2	-	-	TRBJ1-1	TGTGCCAGCAGCCTCGAAGGACCCTGCGGGGGCACTGAAGCTTTCTTT	CASSLEGPCGGTEAFF
TRBV7-2	TRBD2	-	TRBJ2-3	TGTGCCAGCAGCCCCCAAGGCGGGAGTACAGATACGCAGTATTTT	CASSPQGGSTDTQYF
TRBV11-3	TRBD1	-	TRBJ2-1	TGTGCCAGCAGCTTAGTACAGGGGGCCAATGAGCAGTTCTTC	CASSLVQGANEQFF
TRBV6-5	-	-	TRBJ2-7	TGTGCCAGCAGTTACTTCCTGGAGACCCGTCTGTACGAGCAGTACTTC	CASSYFLETRLYEQYF
TRBV7-2	-	-	TRBJ2-1	TGTGCCAGCAGCTCACACTCGGGCCTAGCGAAATACAATGAGCAGTTCTTC	CASSSHSGLAKYNEQFF
TRBV4-1	-	-	TRBJ2-5	TGCGCCAGCAGCCAACAGGGAGGCGTGGAGACCCAGTACTTC	CASSQQGGVETQYF
TRBV30	TRBD2	-	TRBJ2-7	TGTGCCTGGAGTGACGGGAGGGGCGAGCAGTACTTC	CAWSDGRGEQYF
TRBV18	TRBD2	once	TRBJ2-5	TGTGCCAGCTCAACAATAGCGGGAGGAGAGACCCAGTACTTC	CASSTIAGGETQYF
TRBV11-1	-	-	TRBJ1-1	TGTGCCAGCAGCTTAAGTGGAGGGACTGAAGCTTTCTTT	CASSLSGGTEAFF
TRBV19	-	-	TRBJ1-2	TGTGCCAGTAGTATCGCAGGGCAAAGTGGCGCTGGCTACACCTTC	CASSIAGQSGAGYTF
TRBV7-8	-	-	TRBJ1-4	TGTGCCAGCAGCACGGGATCCGGTCCCACTAATGAAAAACTGTTTTTT	CASSTGSGPTNEKLFF
TRBV6-2/TRBV6-3	-	-	TRBJ1-2	TGTGCCAGCAGTCCCCTTACAGGGTCGAGCTATGGCTACACCTTC	CASSPLTGSSYGYTF
TRBV19	TRBD1	few	TRBJ1-3	TGTGCCAGTTGGAATCGACAGGGTTCGGATGGAAACACCATATATTTT	CASWNRQGSDGNTIYF
TRBV27	-	-	TRBJ2-1	TGTGCCAGCAGTTTAAGGTTGCGAGGACAGATCTACAATGAGCAGTTCTTC	CASSLRLRGQIYNEQFF
TRBV3-1/TRBV3-2	-	-	TRBJ2-2	TGTGCCAGCAGGCAACTAGGTCTTGGCGGGGAGCTGTTTTTT	CASRQLGLGGELFF
TRBV5-5	-	once	TRBJ2-5	TGTGCCAGCAGCCAACAGGATCTAAAAGAGACCCAGTACTTC	CASSQQDLKETQYF
TRBV7-9	-	-	TRBJ1-3	TGTGCCAGCAGCTTTAAGGAGTCGGGATCCGGAAACACCATATATTTT	CASSFKESGSGNTIYF
TRBV6-5	TRBD1	-	TRBJ1-2	TGTGCCAGCCTTCAGGACAGGTTACTCGGCTACACCTTC	CASLQDRLLGYTF
TRBV7-9	-	-	TRBJ1-2	TGTGCCAGCAGCTTATCTGGGCAGAACTATGGCTACACCTTC	CASSLSGQNYGYTF
TRBV20-1	-	-	TRBJ2-1	TGCAGTGCTAGTTTCCGGGACACACGGTACAATGAGCAGTTCTTC	CSASFRDTRYNEQFF
TRBV19	-	-	TRBJ1-4	TGTGCCAGTAGTATTGGTGGGGCTTATGAAAAACTGTTTTTT	CASSIGGAYEKLFF
TRBV12-5	-	-	TRBJ1-5	TGTGCTAGTGGTTGGACGGGGGTCCTTAGCAATCAGCCCCAGCATTTT	CASGWTGVLSNQPQHF
TRBV5-4	TRBD2	-	TRBJ2-2	TGTGCCAGCAGCTCGGCGGGGGGGGCCGGGGAGCTGTTTTTT	CASSSAGGAGELFF
TRBV5-1	-	-	TRBJ1-2	TGCGCCAGCAGCTTGGAAGCGTCCGGGGTTGGTGGCTACACCTTC	CASSLEASGVGGYTF
TRBV9	TRBD2	-	TRBJ2-1	TGTGCCAGCAGCACCGGAGGTAGCGGGAGTATTGGGTACAATGAGCAGTTCTTC	CASSTGGSGSIGYNEQFF
TRBV27	TRBD1	once	TRBJ1-2	TGTGCCAGCAGAATCGACAGGGGGGATGGCTACACCTTC	CASRIDRGDGYTF
TRBV7-9	-	-	TRBJ2-5	TGTGCCAGCAGCTTACTGGATATGGCGGTGGAGACCCAGTACTTC	CASSLLDMAVETQYF
TRBV15	TRBD1	-	TRBJ1-3	TGTGCCACCAGCAGAGATTTCGGGACAGGGACGGGAAACACCATATATTTT	CATSRDFGTGTGNTIYF
TRBV10-3	-	-	TRBJ2-2	TGTGCCATCAGTGAGAGGGGCCACACCGGGGAGCTGTTTTTT	CAISERGHTGELFF
TRBV19	TRBD2	few	TRBJ2-1	TGTGCCAGTAGTATCTCAGGGCGACTAGCGGGTTTAGTGGAGCAGTTCTTC	CASSISGRLAGLVEQFF
TRBV5-1	TRBD1	-	TRBJ1-2	TGCGCCAGCAGCCCCGGACAGGGAGTCTCAGGTTCCTATGGCTACACCTTC	CASSPGQGVSGSYGYTF
TRBV5-5	TRBD1	-	TRBJ2-5	TGTGCCAGCAGCTACCCCGGGACAGGGGTGGAGACCCAGTACTTC	CASSYPGTGVETQYF
TRBV5-1	TRBD1	-	TRBJ2-7	TGCGCCAGCAGCTTGTGGGGACAGGGTGATTACGAGCAGTACTTC	CASSLWGQGDYEQYF